Listed below are T cell receptor beta chains from one sample, sequenced in a study of blood T cell repertoires in COVID-19. The assay was immunoSEQ multiplex PCR, and TCRdb's table has in-frame clones only and misses some. The data show tens of thousands of clones, 80% to 85% seen once. The specimen sequenced was peripheral blood. The receptors derive from an elderly man with COVID-19, enrolled during active disease. The CDR3 runs from the conserved cysteine through the conserved F or W. Fields, in order: V gene, D gene, J gene, clone size, CDR3 protein, CDR3 DNA. The D gene is left open where the match is weak. The size of a clone is reported for some rows only, either as once, few or many, or as a class for expanded clones.

TRBV27,TRBD2,TRBJ2-3,-,CASSLRRLGGLAGSTDTQYF,TGTGCCAGCAGTTTAAGGCGGCTGGGAGGACTAGCGGGGAGCACAGATACGCAGTATTTT
TRBV28,-,TRBJ1-2,-,CASSLSSDGGGGYTF,TGTGCCAGCAGTTTATCCTCGGACGGAGGTGGCGGCTACACCTTC
TRBV3-1/TRBV3-2,TRBD1,TRBJ1-3,-,CASSQIPQGVNTIYF,TGTGCCAGCAGCCAGATACCTCAGGGGGTAAACACCATATATTTT
TRBV18,-,TRBJ1-3,few,CASSPDAGVSGNTIYF,TGTGCCAGCTCACCAGACGCGGGGGTCTCTGGAAACACCATATATTTT
TRBV11-2,TRBD1,TRBJ1-5,-,CASSPQTGINQPQHF,TGTGCCAGCAGCCCTCAGACAGGGATCAATCAGCCCCAGCATTTT
TRBV19,TRBD1,TRBJ2-4,once,CASSVDRAQNIQYF,TGTGCCAGTAGTGTGGACAGGGCCCAAAACATTCAGTACTTC
TRBV30,TRBD1,TRBJ1-3,-,CAWSAGDSDYSGNTIYF,TGTGCCTGGAGTGCAGGGGACAGTGACTACTCTGGAAACACCATATATTTT
TRBV5-1,-,TRBJ1-2,-,CASSLYLGQNYGYTF,TGCGCCAGCAGCTTGTACTTGGGCCAAAACTATGGCTACACCTTC
TRBV28,TRBD1,TRBJ1-2,-,CASRRQGDSNYGYTF,TGTGCCAGTCGTCGACAGGGAGATTCCAACTATGGCTACACCTTC
TRBV3-1/TRBV3-2,TRBD1,TRBJ1-6,-,CASSQRTGTGDSPLHF,TGTGCCAGCAGCCAAAGAACCGGGACAGGAGATTCACCCCTCCACTTT
TRBV28,-,TRBJ1-2,few,CASSTQGPEGYTF,TGTGCCAGCAGCACACAGGGCCCGGAGGGCTACACCTTC
TRBV4-2,TRBD2,TRBJ2-7,-,CASSPGTTFYEQYF,TGTGCCAGCAGCCCCGGGACTACTTTCTACGAGCAGTACTTC
TRBV18,-,TRBJ1-4,once,CASSPDPGGYNEKLFF,TGTGCCAGCTCACCGGACCCTGGAGGGTATAATGAAAAACTGTTTTTT
TRBV11-2,TRBD2,TRBJ2-5,-,CASSPLTSAQETQYF,TGTGCCAGCAGCCCTCTGACTAGCGCCCAAGAGACCCAGTACTTC
TRBV3-1/TRBV3-2,TRBD2,TRBJ2-1,-,CASSQASGIRGGNEQFF,TGTGCCAGCAGCCAAGCTAGCGGGATTCGGGGGGGCAATGAGCAGTTCTTC
TRBV6-5,-,TRBJ2-5,-,CASSYSRGQETQYF,TGTGCCAGCAGTTACTCGAGGGGGCAAGAGACCCAGTACTTC
TRBV5-6,TRBD1,TRBJ1-2,-,CASSADRGLPYYTF,TGTGCCAGCAGCGCAGACAGGGGGCTTCCTTACTACACCTTC
TRBV7-2,TRBD1,TRBJ2-1,once,CASSPGGTGPLSYNEQFF,TGTGCCAGCAGCCCCGGGGGGACAGGGCCTCTCTCCTACAATGAGCAGTTCTTC
TRBV28,-,TRBJ1-1,-,CASSFGEGNTEAFF,TGTGCCAGCAGTTTCGGGGAAGGGAACACTGAAGCTTTCTTT
TRBV7-8,TRBD1,TRBJ1-4,-,CASSTGQGVGEKLFF,TGTGCCAGCAGCACTGGACAGGGGGTGGGTGAAAAACTGTTTTTT
TRBV6-2/TRBV6-3,TRBD1,TRBJ1-1,few,CASIPTGRSEAFF,TGTGCCAGCATCCCGACAGGGAGGTCTGAAGCTTTCTTT
TRBV7-2,TRBD2,TRBJ2-3,-,CASTGLAGFTYTDTQYF,TGTGCCAGCACCGGACTAGCGGGCTTTACCTACACAGATACGCAGTATTTT